This record looks at one T cell receptor (beta chain) sequence and its context. What it binds is not known. The template was genomic DNA from peripheral blood, not RNA. Multiplex touch-down PCR with TRB-A/B primers amplified rearranged V-D-J TRB sequences. TCRdb used MiXCR to reprocess the multiplex PCR reads, holding one entry per CDR3 protein. This sample carries 3,500 to 4,500 distinct CDR3 sequences, around 26% of them seen once, and the ten largest clones take about 20%. These data belong to a study of T cell repertoires in aging, cancer and after chemotherapy. Background on the study: Donor ages fell into six groups from 30 or younger up to 70 or older. Millions of TCR reads made up the full dataset.

V shed 1 base, J shed 2 bases, and the junction held 8 bases outside the gene matches. CDR1 is SGHTA and CDR2 is FQGNSA in the germline V gene. The CDR3 runs 17 residues. Broader study findings: In each cancer cohort, median generation probability increased across chemotherapy, suggesting thymic output rebounded. Age-matched healthy donors had significantly more diverse, less clonal blood TCR repertoires than untreated cancer patients.

The sequence was obtained from a human donor with a solid tumor. The chain links TRBV7-2 to TRBJ2-3; 8 nucleotides line up with TRBD2. Sequenced sample: blood. This chain's CDR3 is CASSLVGSGEATDTQYF. CDR3 nucleotide sequence: TGTGCCAGCAGCTTAGTGGGTAGCGGGGAGGCCACAGATACGCAGTATTTT.